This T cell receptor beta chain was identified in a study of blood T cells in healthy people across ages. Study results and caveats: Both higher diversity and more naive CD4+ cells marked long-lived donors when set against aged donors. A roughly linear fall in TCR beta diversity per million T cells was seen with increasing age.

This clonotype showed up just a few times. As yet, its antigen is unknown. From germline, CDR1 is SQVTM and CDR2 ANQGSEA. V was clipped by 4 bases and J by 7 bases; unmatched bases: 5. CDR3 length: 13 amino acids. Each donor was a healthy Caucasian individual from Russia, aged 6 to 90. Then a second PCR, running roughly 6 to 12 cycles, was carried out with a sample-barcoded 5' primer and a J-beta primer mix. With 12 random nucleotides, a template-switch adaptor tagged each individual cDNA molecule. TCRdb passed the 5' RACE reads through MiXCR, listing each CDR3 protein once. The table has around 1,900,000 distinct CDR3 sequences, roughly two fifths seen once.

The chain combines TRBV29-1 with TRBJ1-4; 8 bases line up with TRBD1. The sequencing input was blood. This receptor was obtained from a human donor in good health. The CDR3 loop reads CSVATGEIEKLFF. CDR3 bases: TGCAGCGTTGCGACAGGGGAGATTGAAAAACTGTTTTTT. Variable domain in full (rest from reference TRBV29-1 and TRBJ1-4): SAVISQKPSRDICQRGTSLTIQCQVDSQVTMMFWYRQQPGQSLTLIATANQGSEATYESGFVIDKFPISRPNLTFSTLTVSNMSPEDSSIYLCSVATGEIEKLFFGSGTQLSVL.